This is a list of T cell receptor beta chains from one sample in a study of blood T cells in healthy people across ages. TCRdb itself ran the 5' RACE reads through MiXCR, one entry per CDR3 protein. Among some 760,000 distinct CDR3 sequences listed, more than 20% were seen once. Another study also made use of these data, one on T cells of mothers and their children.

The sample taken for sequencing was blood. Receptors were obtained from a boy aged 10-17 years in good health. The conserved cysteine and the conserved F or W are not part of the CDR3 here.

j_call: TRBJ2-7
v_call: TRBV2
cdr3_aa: ASSEAGRDRSYEQY

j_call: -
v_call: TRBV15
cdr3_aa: ATSIPGQGLNEQF

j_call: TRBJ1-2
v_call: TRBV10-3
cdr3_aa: AISESELAAYGYT

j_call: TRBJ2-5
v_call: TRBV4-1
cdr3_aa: ASSRHGQGEETQY

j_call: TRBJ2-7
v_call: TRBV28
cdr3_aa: ASSFNMAHEQY

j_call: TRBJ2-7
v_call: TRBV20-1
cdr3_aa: SARDRQRTYEQY

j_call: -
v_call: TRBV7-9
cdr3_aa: ASSLLRTGGGETQY

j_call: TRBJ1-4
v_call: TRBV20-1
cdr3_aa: SAWGASEKLF

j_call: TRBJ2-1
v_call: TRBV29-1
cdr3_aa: SAGGGTPQHNEQF

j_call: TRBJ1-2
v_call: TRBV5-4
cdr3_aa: ASSTGPHANYGYT

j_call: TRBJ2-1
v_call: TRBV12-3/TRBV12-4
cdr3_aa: ATPPSGGADEQF

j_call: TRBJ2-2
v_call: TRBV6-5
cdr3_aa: ASSPAGWSGELF

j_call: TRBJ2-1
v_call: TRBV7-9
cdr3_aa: ASSPSGGQGAAYNEQF

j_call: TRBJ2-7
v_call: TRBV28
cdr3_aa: ASTWGFAYEQY

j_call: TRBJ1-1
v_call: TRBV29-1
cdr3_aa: SVARRQGAEAF

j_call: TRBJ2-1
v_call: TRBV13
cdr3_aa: ASSPAGLAGVEQF

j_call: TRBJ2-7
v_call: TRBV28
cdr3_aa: ATRLAGGHEQY

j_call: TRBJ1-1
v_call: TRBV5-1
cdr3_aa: ASSLETYQDTEAF

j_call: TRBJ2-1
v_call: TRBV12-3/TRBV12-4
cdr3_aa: ASSSPGVYNEQF

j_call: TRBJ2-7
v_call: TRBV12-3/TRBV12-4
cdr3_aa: ASGRPRQY

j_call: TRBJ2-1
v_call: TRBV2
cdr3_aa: AIRTSSYNEQF

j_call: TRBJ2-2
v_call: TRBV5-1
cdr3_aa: ASIQGLAGAGELF

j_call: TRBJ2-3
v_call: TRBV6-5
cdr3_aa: ASSSTGGPPD